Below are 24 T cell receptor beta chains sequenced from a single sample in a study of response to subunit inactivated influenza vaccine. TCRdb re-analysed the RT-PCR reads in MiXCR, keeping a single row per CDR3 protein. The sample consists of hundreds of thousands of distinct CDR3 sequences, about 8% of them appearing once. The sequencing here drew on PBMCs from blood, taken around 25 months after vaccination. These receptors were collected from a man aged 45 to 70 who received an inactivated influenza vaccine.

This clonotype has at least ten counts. The CDR3 is CASSRGTTNEKLFF. The CDR3 DNA reads TGCGCCAGCAGCCGCGGGACAACTAATGAAAAACTGTTTTTT. This chain joins TRBV5-1 and TRBJ1-4; D gene uncertain. Germline CDR1 reads SGHRS; CDR2 reads YFSETQ. The CDR3 covers 14 residues. Trimming took 4 bases from V and 0 from J, leaving 7 bases between them.

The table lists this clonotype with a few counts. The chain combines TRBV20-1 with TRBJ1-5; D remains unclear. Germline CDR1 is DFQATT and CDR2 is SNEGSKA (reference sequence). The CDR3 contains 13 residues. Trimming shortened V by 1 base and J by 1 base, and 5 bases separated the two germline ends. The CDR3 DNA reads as TGCAGTGCTAGAGTGACAAGCAATCAGCCCCAGCATTTT. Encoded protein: CSARVTSNQPQHF.

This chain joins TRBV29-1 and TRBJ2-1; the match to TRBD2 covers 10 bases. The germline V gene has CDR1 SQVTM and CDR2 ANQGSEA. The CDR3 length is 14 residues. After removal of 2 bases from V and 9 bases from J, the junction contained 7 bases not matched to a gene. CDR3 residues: CSVEQAGGAGEQFF. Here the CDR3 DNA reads TGCAGCGTTGAACAAGCGGGGGGGGCCGGTGAGCAGTTCTTC.

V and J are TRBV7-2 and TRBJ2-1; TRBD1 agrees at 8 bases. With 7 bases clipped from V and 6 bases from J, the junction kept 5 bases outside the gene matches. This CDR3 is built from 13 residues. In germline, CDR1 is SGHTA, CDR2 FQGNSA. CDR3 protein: CASTMTGVNEQFF. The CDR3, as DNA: TGTGCCAGCACCATGACAGGGGTCAATGAGCAGTTCTTC.

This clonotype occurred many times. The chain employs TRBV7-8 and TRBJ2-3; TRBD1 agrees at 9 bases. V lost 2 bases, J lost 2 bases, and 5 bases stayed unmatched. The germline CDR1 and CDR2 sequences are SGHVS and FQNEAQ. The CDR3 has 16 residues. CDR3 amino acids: CASSLWDRETTDTQYF. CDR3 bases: TGTGCCAGCAGCTTATGGGACAGGGAAACCACAGATACGCAGTATTTT.

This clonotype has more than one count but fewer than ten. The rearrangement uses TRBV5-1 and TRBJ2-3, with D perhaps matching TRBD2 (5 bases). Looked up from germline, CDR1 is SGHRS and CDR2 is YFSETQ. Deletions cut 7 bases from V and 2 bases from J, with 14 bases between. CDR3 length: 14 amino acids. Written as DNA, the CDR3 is TGCGCCAGCCGTCAGAGCGGACCCACAGATACGCAGTATTTT. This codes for CASRQSGPTDTQYF.

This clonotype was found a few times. The chain's CDR3 is CASNRYYEQYF. The CDR3 DNA reads as TGTGCCAGCAACCGATACTACGAGCAGTACTTC. The chain links TRBV2 to TRBJ2-7; D ambiguous. CDR3 length: 11 amino acids. The germline CDR1 and CDR2 sequences are SNHLY and FYNNEI. With 7 bases removed from V and 3 bases from J, the gap between germline ends came to 7 bases.

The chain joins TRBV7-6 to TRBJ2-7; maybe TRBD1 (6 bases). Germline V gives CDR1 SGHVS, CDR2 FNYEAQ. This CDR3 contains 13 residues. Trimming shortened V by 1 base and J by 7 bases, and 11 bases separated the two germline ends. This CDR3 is CASSLGSGEEQYF. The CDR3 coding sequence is TGTGCCAGCAGCTTAGGATCAGGGGAAGAGCAGTACTTC.

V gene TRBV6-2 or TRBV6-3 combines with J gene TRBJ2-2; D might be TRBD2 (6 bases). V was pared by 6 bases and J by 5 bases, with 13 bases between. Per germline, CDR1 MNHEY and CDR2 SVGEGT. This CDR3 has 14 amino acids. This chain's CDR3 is CASRNPGTTGELFF. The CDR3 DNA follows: TGTGCCAGCAGGAACCCCGGGACTACCGGGGAGCTGTTTTTT.

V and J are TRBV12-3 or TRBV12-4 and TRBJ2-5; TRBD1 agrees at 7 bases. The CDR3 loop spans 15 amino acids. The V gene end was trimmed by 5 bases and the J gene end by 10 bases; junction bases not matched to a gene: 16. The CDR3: CASSVGTAAVGFQYF. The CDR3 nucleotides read TGTGCCAGCAGTGTCGGGACAGCTGCGGTGGGATTCCAGTACTTC.

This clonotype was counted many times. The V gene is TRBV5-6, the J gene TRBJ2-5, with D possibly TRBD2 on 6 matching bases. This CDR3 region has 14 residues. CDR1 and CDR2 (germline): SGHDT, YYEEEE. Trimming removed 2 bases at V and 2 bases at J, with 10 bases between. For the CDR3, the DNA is TGTGCCAGCAGCTTCGGGACTCTACAAGAGACCCAGTACTTC. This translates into CASSFGTLQETQYF.

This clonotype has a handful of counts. The CDR3 region is CSARPSGAGDTQYF. The DNA for the CDR3 is TGCAGTGCTCGACCTAGCGGGGCCGGGGATACGCAGTATTTT. The J gene is TRBJ2-3, the V gene TRBV20-1; 9 bases line up with TRBD2. The junction had 9 bases not matched to a gene; V was cut back by 5 bases and J by 6 bases. This CDR3 is 14 amino acids long. Germline CDR1 and CDR2: DFQATT and SNEGSKA (reference sequence).

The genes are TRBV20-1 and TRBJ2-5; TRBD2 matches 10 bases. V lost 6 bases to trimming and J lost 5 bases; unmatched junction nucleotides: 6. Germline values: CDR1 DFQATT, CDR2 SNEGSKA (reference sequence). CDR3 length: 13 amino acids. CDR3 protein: CSAALAGAETQYF. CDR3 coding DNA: TGCAGTGCCGCCCTAGCGGGAGCTGAGACCCAGTACTTC.

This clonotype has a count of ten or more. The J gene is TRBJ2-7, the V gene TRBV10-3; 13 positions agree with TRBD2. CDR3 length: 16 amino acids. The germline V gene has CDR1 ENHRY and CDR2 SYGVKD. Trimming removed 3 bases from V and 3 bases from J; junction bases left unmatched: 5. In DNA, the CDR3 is TGTGCCATCAGTGATTCAAGGACTAGCGGGAGCTACGAGCAGTACTTC. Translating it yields CAISDSRTSGSYEQYF.

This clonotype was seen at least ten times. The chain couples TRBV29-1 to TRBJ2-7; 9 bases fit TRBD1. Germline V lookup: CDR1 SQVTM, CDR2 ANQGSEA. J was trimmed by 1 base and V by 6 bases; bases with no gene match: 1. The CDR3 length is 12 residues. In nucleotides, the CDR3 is TGCAGCGTGGGGACAGGGTCCTACGAGCAGTACTTC. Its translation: CSVGTGSYEQYF.

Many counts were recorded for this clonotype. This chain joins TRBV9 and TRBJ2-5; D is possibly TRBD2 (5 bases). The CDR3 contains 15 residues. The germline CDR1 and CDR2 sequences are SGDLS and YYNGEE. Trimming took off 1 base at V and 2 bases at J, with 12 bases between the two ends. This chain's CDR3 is CASSVSPSPQETQYF. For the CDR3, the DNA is TGTGCCAGCAGCGTAAGCCCTAGCCCACAAGAGACCCAGTACTTC. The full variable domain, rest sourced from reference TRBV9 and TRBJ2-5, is DSGVTQTPKHLITATGQRVTLRCSPRSGDLSVYWYQQSLDQGLQFLIQYYNGEERAKGNILERFSAQQFPDLHSELNLSSLELGDSALYFCASSVSPSPQETQYFGPGTRLLVL.

The CDR3 DNA reads TGTGCCGTTGCTTTAGCGGGGACGGCCTACGAGCAGTACTTC. Translation gives CAVALAGTAYEQYF. The J gene is TRBJ2-7, the V gene TRBV28; TRBD2 matches at 8 bases. Per the germline V gene, CDR1 is MDHEN and CDR2 is SYDVKM. Trimming removed 11 bases from V and 2 bases from J; junction bases left unmatched: 11. CDR3 size: 14 residues.

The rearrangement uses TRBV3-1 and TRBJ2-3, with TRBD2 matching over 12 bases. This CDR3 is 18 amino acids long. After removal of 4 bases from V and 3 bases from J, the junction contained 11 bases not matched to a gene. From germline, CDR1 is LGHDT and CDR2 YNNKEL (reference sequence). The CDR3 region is CASSPYWQTSGGTDTQYF. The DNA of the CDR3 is TGTGCCAGCAGCCCATACTGGCAGACTAGCGGGGGAACAGATACGCAGTATTTT.

CDR3 nucleotide sequence: TGTGCCACCGGAAGAGGGGGCCTGAAGGGACAGCCCCAGCATTTT. Residues: CATGRGGLKGQPQHF. The J gene is TRBJ1-5, the V gene TRBV12-3 or TRBV12-4; TRBD1 matches at 7 bases. With 10 bases clipped from V and 7 bases from J, the junction kept 16 bases outside the gene matches. CDR3 size: 15 residues.

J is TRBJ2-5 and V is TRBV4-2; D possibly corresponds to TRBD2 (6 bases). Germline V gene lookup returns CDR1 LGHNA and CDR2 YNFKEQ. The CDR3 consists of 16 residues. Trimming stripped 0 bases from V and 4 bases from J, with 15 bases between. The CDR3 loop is CASSQDLGQGGETQYF. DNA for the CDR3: TGTGCCAGCAGCCAAGATCTGGGGCAGGGAGGAGAGACCCAGTACTTC.

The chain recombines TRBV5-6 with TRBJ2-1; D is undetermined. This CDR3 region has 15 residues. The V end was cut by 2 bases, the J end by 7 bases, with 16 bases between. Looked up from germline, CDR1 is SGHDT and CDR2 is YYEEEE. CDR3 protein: CASSFGPSHLNEQFF. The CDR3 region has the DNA TGTGCCAGCAGCTTTGGGCCCAGCCATCTGAATGAGCAGTTCTTC.

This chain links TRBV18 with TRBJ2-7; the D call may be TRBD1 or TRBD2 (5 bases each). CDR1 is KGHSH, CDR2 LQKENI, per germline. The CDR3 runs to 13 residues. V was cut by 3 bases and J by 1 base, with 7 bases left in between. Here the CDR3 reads CASSPEGSYEQYF. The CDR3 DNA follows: TGTGCCAGCTCACCCGAGGGGTCCTACGAGCAGTACTTC.

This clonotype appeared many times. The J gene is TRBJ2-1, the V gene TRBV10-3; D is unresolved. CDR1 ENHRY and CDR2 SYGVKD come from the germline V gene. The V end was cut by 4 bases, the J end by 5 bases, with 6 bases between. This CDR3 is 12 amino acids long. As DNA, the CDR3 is TGTGCCATCAGTGGGCCCAACAATGAGCAGTTCTTC. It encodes CAISGPNNEQFF.

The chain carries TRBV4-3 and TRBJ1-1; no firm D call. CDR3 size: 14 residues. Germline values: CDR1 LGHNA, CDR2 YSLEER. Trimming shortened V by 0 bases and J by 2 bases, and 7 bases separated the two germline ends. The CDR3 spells CASSQDILNTEAFF. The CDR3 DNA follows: TGCGCCAGCAGCCAAGATATTCTTAACACTGAAGCTTTCTTT.